This section outlines one T cell receptor beta chain sequence together with its context. This record comes from a study of blood T cell repertoires in COVID-19. Per the study methods: Reference gene primer amplification gave estimated nucleated cell counts. The method was immunoSEQ multiplex PCR; TCRdb's version includes in-frame clones alone and lacks a portion of them. The V and J calls and clone size are taken from that table; D and trimming were inferred from the DNA. The sample yields some 180,000 clones, around 85% seen once. The clonotype was recovered from a man aged 35 to 55 who had recovered from COVID-19. Specimen: PBMCs or T cells enriched from blood (not recorded which).

This CDR3 is CASSLGRVSGGYEQYF. As DNA, the CDR3 is TGTGCCAGCAGCTTAGGGAGAGTTAGCGGGGGATACGAGCAGTACTTC. The J gene is TRBJ2-7, the V gene TRBV11-2, with TRBD2 matching 9 bases. This CDR3 contains 16 residues. V gave up 1 base and J gave up 4 bases; unmatched junction bases: 8. CDR1 SGHAT and CDR2 FQNNGV come from the germline V gene.